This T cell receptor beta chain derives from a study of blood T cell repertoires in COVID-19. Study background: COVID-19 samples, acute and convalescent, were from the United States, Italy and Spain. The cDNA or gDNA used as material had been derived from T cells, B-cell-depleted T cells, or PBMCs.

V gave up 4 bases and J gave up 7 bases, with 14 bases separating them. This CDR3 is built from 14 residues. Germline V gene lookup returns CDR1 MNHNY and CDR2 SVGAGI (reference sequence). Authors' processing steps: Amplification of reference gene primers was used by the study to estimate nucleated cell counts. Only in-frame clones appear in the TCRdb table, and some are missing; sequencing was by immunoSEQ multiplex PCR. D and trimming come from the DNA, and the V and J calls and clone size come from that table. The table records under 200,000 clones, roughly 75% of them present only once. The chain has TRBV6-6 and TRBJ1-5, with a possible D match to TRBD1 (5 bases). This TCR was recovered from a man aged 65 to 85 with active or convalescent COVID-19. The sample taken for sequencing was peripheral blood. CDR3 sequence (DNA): TGTGCCAGCAGTTCGGGCAGGGCCCGGCAGCCCCAGCATTTT. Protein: CASSSGRARQPQHF.